Sequencing of this TCR beta chain was carried out in a study of Graves' ophthalmopathy and Graves' hyperthyroidism. General study points: Most expanded thyroid clonotypes above 0.001 frequency also appeared in blood. Ophthalmopathy progression cases were predicted by the model with approximately 66% sensitivity and about 72% specificity.

A diagnosis was made from clinical symptoms together with serum thyroxine, TRAb, thyroid ultrasound and orbital computed tomography. RNA transcripts served as template for amplifying TCR beta CDR3 sequences. An opening RT-PCR round employed HTBI primers and preceded a second-round multiplex PCR. TCRdb re-called the multiplex PCR reads with MiXCR, one entry per CDR3 protein. The data show approximately 700,000 distinct CDR3 sequences, with around 40% seen just once and 40% to 45% held by the top ten. In germline, CDR1 is ENHRY, CDR2 SYGVKD. Trimming stripped 5 bases from V and 0 bases from J, with 16 bases between. The length of the CDR3 is 16 residues. To note about this clonotype: The antigen remains undetermined. It may be a read error: a sequence one base away is much more abundant.

The origin of this receptor is an adult man with Graves' ophthalmopathy. The chain joins TRBV10-3 to TRBJ1-1; D uncertain. Sequenced material: peripheral blood. As DNA, the CDR3 is TGTGCCATCAGTTACGGAGCAGCTAACATGAACACTGAAGCTTTCTTT. This codes for CAISYGAANMNTEAFF.